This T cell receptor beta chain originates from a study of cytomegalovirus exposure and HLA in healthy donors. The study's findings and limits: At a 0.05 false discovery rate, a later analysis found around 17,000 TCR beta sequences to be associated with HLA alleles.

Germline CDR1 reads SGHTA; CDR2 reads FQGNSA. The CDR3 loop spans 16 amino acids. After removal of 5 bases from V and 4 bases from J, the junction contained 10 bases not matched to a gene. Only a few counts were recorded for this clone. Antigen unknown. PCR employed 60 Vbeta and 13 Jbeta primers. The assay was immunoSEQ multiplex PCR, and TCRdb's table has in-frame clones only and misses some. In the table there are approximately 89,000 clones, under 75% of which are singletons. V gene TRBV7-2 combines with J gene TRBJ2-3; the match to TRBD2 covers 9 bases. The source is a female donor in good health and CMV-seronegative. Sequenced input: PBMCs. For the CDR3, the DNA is TGTGCCAGCAGCCAACAACCGGGACTAGCCGCAGATACGCAGTATTTT. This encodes CASSQQPGLAADTQYF.